This TCR beta chain was identified during a study of T cells in localized non-small cell lung cancer. Study-wide results and caveats: Increased T cell density in blood showed an association with longer overall survival. Investigators sequenced only a single tumor region, leaving heterogeneity possible. Researchers found a median around 58 of the top 100 tumor clones in adjacent lung. Uninvolved adjacent lung had higher T cell clonality than tumor and all other tissues.

Method: immunoSEQ multiplex PCR; TCRdb's copy keeps in-frame clones and lacks some. The sample has tens of thousands of clones, over 70% seen once. The CDR3 consists of 16 residues. The V gene's germline CDR1 is SGHRS and CDR2 YFSETQ. The V end was cut by 4 bases, the J end by 3 bases, with 20 bases between. As to this clone: Its antigen is still unknown.

This TCR derives from a woman between 40 and 69 years old with stage I lung adenocarcinoma. This sequence joins TRBV5-1 and TRBJ2-7; no firm D call. Sequenced material: peripheral blood, taken before any cancer treatment. CDR3 sequence: CASSPGRQQRDYEQYF. CDR3 coding DNA: TGCGCCAGCAGCCCAGGTCGCCAGCAGAGAGACTACGAGCAGTACTTC.